The next 22 T cell receptor beta chains were all read from a single sample in a study of blood T cell repertoires in COVID-19. Repertoires were generated with immunoSEQ multiplex PCR, while TCRdb's copy carries only in-frame clones and drops some. Among about 23,000 clones listed, roughly 92% were seen once. The specimen was peripheral blood. The receptor set was obtained from a woman aged 45-65 years with active COVID-19.

This clone appeared a single time. The rearrangement links TRBV5-1 to TRBJ2-7, with 11 positions matching TRBD2. Germline trimming cut 6 bases from V and 4 bases from J; bases unmatched to any gene: 9. CDR1 and CDR2 (germline): SGHRS, YFSETQ. The CDR3 has 15 amino acids. CDR3 bases: TGCGCCAGCACGAGGGTAGCGGGAGGGAGTTACGAGCAGTACTTC. This sequence encodes CASTRVAGGSYEQYF.

The gene calls are TRBV6-5 and TRBJ1-2; maybe TRBD1 (6 bases). The germline V and J ends were trimmed by 2 bases and 7 bases, with 11 bases remaining between them. Germline assignment: CDR1 MNHEY and CDR2 SVGAGI. This CDR3 comprises 13 residues. The CDR3 nucleotides are TGTGCCAGCAGTTACAACAGGGCGGGTGGCTACACCTTC. This sequence encodes CASSYNRAGGYTF.

The chain recombines TRBV29-1 with TRBJ1-1; D ambiguous. The CDR3 is 13 amino acids. V was cut by 7 bases and J by 3 bases, with 15 bases left in between. Germline CDR1 is SQVTM and CDR2 is ANQGSEA. The chain's CDR3 is CSGAGSPDTEAFF. In nucleotides, the CDR3 is TGCAGCGGGGCGGGGAGTCCGGACACTGAAGCTTTCTTT.

This clone was observed a few times. The chain combines TRBV13 with TRBJ1-2; 12 bases map to TRBD1. Germline values: CDR1 PRHDT, CDR2 FYEKMQ (reference sequence). Trimming took 4 bases from V and 10 from J; bases not matched to a gene: 13. The CDR3 is made up of 16 amino acids. The CDR3 reads CASSSLAGTGGADYTF. DNA of the CDR3: TGTGCCAGCAGCTCACTTGCCGGGACAGGGGGCGCGGACTACACCTTC.

This chain joins TRBV10-3 and TRBJ1-2; 12 bases are shared with TRBD1. In germline, CDR1 is ENHRY, CDR2 SYGVKD. J was trimmed by 6 bases and V by 4 bases; bases with no gene match: 6. This CDR3 has 15 residues. CDR3 protein: CAISGKGQGADGYTF. In nucleotides, the CDR3 is TGTGCCATCAGTGGGAAGGGACAGGGGGCAGATGGCTACACCTTC.

CDR3 loop: CASKLQFTSNQPQHF. The DNA for the CDR3 is TGTGCCAGTAAGCTACAGTTCACTAGCAATCAGCCCCAGCATTTT. The chain uses TRBV19 and TRBJ1-5, with D unresolved. V lost 7 bases to trimming and J lost 0 bases, with 13 bases between them. This CDR3 comprises 15 residues. Germline V gene sequence: CDR1 LNHDA, CDR2 SQIVND (reference sequence).

Here the CDR3 DNA reads TGTGCCAGCAGAGGCGGAGGGGACTCCTTCTATGGCTACACCTTC. Translating it yields CASRGGGDSFYGYTF. The genes are TRBV2 and TRBJ1-2, with D perhaps TRBD1 (5 bases). The CDR3 has 15 residues. V was trimmed by 6 bases and J by 4 bases, leaving 18 bases between them. CDR1 SNHLY and CDR2 FYNNEI come from the germline V gene.

This clone was observed a single time. The chain links TRBV11-1 to TRBJ1-2; a weak D match, TRBD1 (5 bases). CDR1 is SGHAT, CDR2 FQDESV, per germline (reference sequence). The CDR3 is 15 amino acids. The V gene lost 2 bases and the J gene lost 8 bases, with 18 bases spanning the gap. CDR3 sequence (DNA): TGTGCCAGCAGCTTAATGGAGGGGACCGGAGAGGGCTACACCTTC. This codes for CASSLMEGTGEGYTF.

V is TRBV12-3 or TRBV12-4 and J is TRBJ2-7; the match to TRBD1 covers 7 bases. This CDR3 has 13 amino acids. Losses at the gene ends were 4 bases for V and 5 bases for J; bases not matched to a gene: 5. The CDR3 bases are TGTGCCAGCAGTTCGGGACAGACCCACGAGCAGTACGTC. This codes for CASSSGQTHEQYV.

The rearrangement uses TRBV2 and TRBJ1-4; 8 positions match TRBD1. This CDR3 is built from 14 residues. The germline V gene has CDR1 SNHLY and CDR2 FYNNEI. V lost 3 bases, J lost 11 bases, and 8 bases stayed unmatched. CDR3 nucleotides: TGTGCCAGCAGTGACTCAGGGGGCGCGTTCAAACTGTTTTTT. This translates into CASSDSGGAFKLFF. The full variable domain, completed using reference TRBV2 and TRBJ1-4, is EPEVTQTPSHQVTQMGQEVILRCVPISNHLYFYWYRQILGQKVEFLVSFYNNEISEKSEIFDDQFSVERPDGSNFTLKIRSTKLEDSAMYFCASSDSGGAFKLFFGSGTQLSVL.

This chain uses TRBV6-4 with TRBJ1-1; maybe TRBD1 (5 bases). V shed 3 bases and J shed 1 base, with 6 bases lying between them. Germline V gives CDR1 MRHNA, CDR2 SNTAGT. The CDR3 is 13 amino acids. The CDR3 DNA reads as TGTGCCAGCAGTGAGCAGGGGAACACTGAAGCTTTCTTT. This gives the protein CASSEQGNTEAFF.

This clone appeared a few times. The chain carries TRBV28 and TRBJ1-1; 8 nucleotides match TRBD1. The germline V gene encodes CDR1 MDHEN and CDR2 SYDVKM. Trimming at V came to 5 bases and at J to 10 bases, leaving 6 bases not matched to a gene. This CDR3 has 12 amino acids. The CDR3 loop is CASSLPDRGAFF. DNA for the CDR3: TGTGCCAGCAGTCTTCCCGACAGGGGAGCTTTCTTT. Drawing the rest from reference TRBV28 and TRBJ1-1, the complete variable domain is DVKVTQSSRYLVKRTGEKVFLECVQDMDHENMFWYRQDPGLGLRLIYFSYDVKMKEKGDIPEGYSVSREKKERFSLILESASTNQTSMYLCASSLPDRGAFFGQGTRLTVV.

The CDR3 spells CASRSGQGDFQPQHF. The CDR3 DNA is TGTGCCAGCAGGTCGGGACAGGGTGATTTTCAGCCCCAGCATTTT. The rearrangement links TRBV2 to TRBJ1-5; 9 nucleotides align to TRBD1. This CDR3 is built from 15 residues. CDR1 and CDR2 (germline): SNHLY, FYNNEI. V dropped 6 bases and J dropped 6; count of bases not matched to a gene: 9.

This chain links TRBV6-4 with TRBJ2-7; D not certain. The CDR3 totals 12 residues. Trimming removed 1 base at V and 4 bases at J, with 5 bases between. CDR1 MRHNA and CDR2 SNTAGT come from the germline V gene. CDR3 residues: CASSDFYYEQYF. CDR3 coding DNA: TGTGCCAGCAGTGACTTTTATTACGAGCAGTACTTC.

The chain joins TRBV6-5 to TRBJ2-2; D might be TRBD1 (6 bases). Trimming took 10 bases from V and 1 from J, leaving 16 bases between them. Per the germline V gene, CDR1 is MNHEY and CDR2 is SVGAGI. The CDR3 has 15 amino acids. The CDR3 DNA sequence: TGTGCCACCCGAGGCGGACAGATGAACACCGGGGAGCTGTTTTTT. The encoded protein is CATRGGQMNTGELFF.

This sequence joins TRBV9 and TRBJ2-1, with a possible D match to TRBD2 (6 bases). V lost 0 bases, J lost 7 bases, and 14 bases lay in between. CDR1 and CDR2 (germline): SGDLS, YYNGEE. The CDR3 is 15 residues long. CDR3 in amino acids: CASSVVGGARNEQFF. The CDR3 DNA follows: TGTGCCAGCAGCGTAGTGGGGGGAGCCAGAAATGAGCAGTTCTTC. Full variable domain (rest looked up from reference TRBV9 and TRBJ2-1): DSGVTQTPKHLITATGQRVTLRCSPRSGDLSVYWYQQSLDQGLQFLIQYYNGEERAKGNILERFSAQQFPDLHSELNLSSLELGDSALYFCASSVVGGARNEQFFGPGTRLTVL.

The gene calls are TRBV9 and TRBJ2-7, with 8 nucleotides matching TRBD2. There are 16 residues in the CDR3. Germline values: CDR1 SGDLS, CDR2 YYNGEE. J lost 0 bases, V lost 3 bases, and 8 bases had no gene match. In DNA, the CDR3 is TGTGCCAGCAGCGCCCGTACGGGGGGGTACTCCTACGAGCAGTACGTC. The encoded protein is CASSARTGGYSYEQYV.

The chain carries TRBV3-1 (or the pseudogene TRBV3-2) and TRBJ2-4; the D gene is possibly TRBD1 (5 bases). The CDR3 consists of 14 residues. Deletions cut 4 bases from V and 10 bases from J, with 17 bases between. Germline values: CDR1 LGHDT, CDR2 YNNKEL (reference sequence). CDR3: CASSPRFGQSIQYF. CDR3 DNA sequence: TGTGCCAGCAGCCCTCGATTTGGACAATCGATTCAGTACTTC.

The V and J genes are TRBV18 and TRBJ2-4; the D gene is possibly TRBD1 (5 bases). V lost 0 bases, J lost 8 bases, and 14 bases lay in between. The CDR3 is 15 residues long. The germline CDR1 and CDR2 sequences are KGHSH and LQKENI. The CDR3 coding sequence is TGTGCCAGCTCACCACCGAAGGCAGAAGGGGACATTCAGTACTTC. Amino acid sequence: CASSPPKAEGDIQYF.

The V and J genes are TRBV6-1 and TRBJ1-6; D is perhaps TRBD1 (5 bases). The germline gives CDR1 MNHNS, CDR2 SASEGT. V lost 2 bases to trimming and J lost 5 bases, with 10 bases between them. This CDR3 has 15 residues. The CDR3 DNA reads as TGTGCCAGCAGTGAACCAGGGATAGATAATTCACCCCTCCACTTT. This encodes CASSEPGIDNSPLHF.

This chain connects TRBV2 to TRBJ2-7, with a weak D call TRBD2 (6 bases). Germline CDR1 reads SNHLY; CDR2 reads FYNNEI. V lost 7 bases and J 2 bases, leaving 15 bases between the germline ends. The CDR3 runs to 14 residues. CDR3 in DNA: TGTGCCAGCAATCGGGGGAGTCTGGCCTACGAGCAGTACGTC. It specifies CASNRGSLAYEQYV.

The chain uses TRBV10-3 and TRBJ2-3; 9 bases match TRBD1. This CDR3 is 17 amino acids long. V dropped 6 bases and J dropped 0; count of bases not matched to a gene: 10. From germline, CDR1 is ENHRY and CDR2 SYGVKD. The CDR3 coding sequence is TGTGCCATCAGCCGGGGGACAGGGAATCCGAGCACAGATACGCAGTATTTT. Translating gives CAISRGTGNPSTDTQYF.